Shown below are 27 T cell receptor beta chains from a single sample sequenced in a study of OX40 agonist ivuxolimab in advanced cancers. The repertoire was sequenced with immunoSEQ multiplex PCR; TCRdb's copy has only in-frame clones and lacks some. This sample has more than 75,000 clones, with more than 85% found just once. This specimen was CD4+ or CD8+ T cells sorted from blood, taken in a trial of the OX40 agonist ivuxolimab. The origin of the receptors is an adult with an advanced solid tumor such as melanoma, head and neck, liver or kidney cancer.

This clone came up a few times. The chain has TRBV2 and TRBJ1-5; 9 nucleotides match TRBD1. The CDR3 loop spans 19 amino acids. V lost 4 bases, J lost 0 bases, and 13 bases stayed unmatched. Germline V gene lookup returns CDR1 SNHLY and CDR2 FYNNEI. The CDR3 sequence is CASSVAQGQGGYSNQPQHF. The CDR3 region has the DNA TGTGCCAGCAGTGTAGCTCAGGGACAGGGCGGTTATAGCAATCAGCCCCAGCATTTT. The variable domain in full, completed from reference TRBV2 and TRBJ1-5, reads EPEVTQTPSHQVTQMGQEVILRCVPISNHLYFYWYRQILGQKVEFLVSFYNNEISEKSEIFDDQFSVERPDGSNFTLKIRSTKLEDSAMYFCASSVAQGQGGYSNQPQHFGDGTRLSIL.

The table lists this clone with a few counts. The chain links TRBV6-5 to TRBJ1-2; no clear D. This CDR3 contains 13 residues. Trimming left V 4 bases short and J 2 bases short, with 8 bases between. CDR1 is MNHEY and CDR2 is SVGAGI in the germline V gene. The CDR3 coding sequence is TGTGCCAGCAGTTCCTCACGGAACTATGGCTACACCTTC. Translation: CASSSSRNYGYTF.

The rearrangement uses TRBV9 and TRBJ2-7, with 9 bases aligning to TRBD1. With V trimmed by 3 bases and J by 6 bases, 4 bases remained unmatched. This CDR3 spans 13 amino acids. Germline V gives CDR1 SGDLS, CDR2 YYNGEE. CDR3 nucleotides: TGTGCCAGCAGCGAGAGGACAGGGGCCGAGCAGTACTTC. Translation gives CASSERTGAEQYF.

CDR3 in amino acids: CASSPTPLPTDTQYF. The CDR3 coding sequence is TGTGCCAGCAGCCCAACGCCCCTCCCCACAGATACGCAGTATTTT. The V gene is TRBV7-9, the J gene TRBJ2-3; D gene ambiguous. The germline V and J ends were trimmed by 5 bases and 2 bases, with 14 bases remaining between them. This CDR3 comprises 15 residues. Germline CDR1 is SEHNR and CDR2 is FQNEAQ (reference sequence).

The chain joins TRBV5-6 to TRBJ2-3; D is perhaps TRBD2 (6 bases). Trimming left V 0 bases short and J 2 bases short, with 16 bases between. CDR1 is SGHDT, CDR2 YYEEEE, per germline. The CDR3 sequence is 17 residues long. In DNA, the CDR3 is TGTGCCAGCAGCTTGGTAGGCGGGGAGAAAGACACAGATACGCAGTATTTT. Amino acid sequence: CASSLVGGEKDTDTQYF.

V usage is TRBV27 and J usage is TRBJ2-1; possible D gene TRBD2, 6 bases. The CDR3 is 16 residues long. Trimming cost V 10 bases and J 2 bases, with 21 bases left between them. Germline values: CDR1 MNHEY, CDR2 SMNVEV (reference sequence). CDR3 loop: CATLDRGYYPYNEQFF. The CDR3 DNA reads as TGTGCCACCCTAGATCGGGGGTACTATCCCTACAATGAGCAGTTCTTC.

The chain carries TRBV29-1 and TRBJ1-2; D not certain. Germline-derived CDR1 and CDR2 are SQVTM and ANQGSEA. The CDR3 is 14 residues long. Trimming took off 0 bases at V and 4 bases at J, with 12 bases between the two ends. The CDR3 spells CSVEDLERAYGYTF. In DNA, the CDR3 is TGCAGCGTTGAAGATCTTGAAAGGGCCTATGGCTACACCTTC.

The rearrangement uses TRBV18 and TRBJ1-2; D gene unclear. CDR3 size: 12 residues. Germline V lookup: CDR1 KGHSH, CDR2 LQKENI. Trimming left V 5 bases short and J 6 bases short, with 10 bases between. For the CDR3, the DNA is TGTGCCAGCTCATCAAATCAACATGGCTACACCTTC. This sequence encodes CASSSNQHGYTF. Complete variable domain (other parts from reference TRBV18 and TRBJ1-2): NAGVMQNPRHLVRRRGQEARLRCSPMKGHSHVYWYRQLPEEGLKFMVYLQKENIIDESGMPKERFSAEFPKEGPSILRIQQVVRGDSAAYFCASSSNQHGYTFGSGTRLTVV.

The chain employs TRBV7-8 and TRBJ2-7; 9 positions agree with TRBD2. The CDR3 totals 15 residues. V gave up 1 base and J gave up 2 bases; unmatched junction bases: 3. The germline V gene encodes CDR1 SGHVS and CDR2 FQNEAQ. The CDR3 spells CASSLGAGGPYEQYF. Written as DNA, the CDR3 is TGTGCCAGCAGCTTAGGGGCGGGAGGGCCCTACGAGCAGTACTTC.

The V call is TRBV30, the J call TRBJ1-5; D is ambiguous. This CDR3 contains 14 residues. Trimming removed 0 bases at V and 3 bases at J, with 9 bases between. Germline lookup yields CDR1 GTSNPN and CDR2 SVGIG (reference sequence). The CDR3 DNA reads TGTGCCTGGAGTGTATCAGCGGTCAATCAGCCCCAGCATTTT. The encoded protein is CAWSVSAVNQPQHF. Full variable domain (remainder filled in from reference TRBV30 and TRBJ1-5): SQTIHQWPATLVQPVGSPLSLECTVEGTSNPNLYWYRQAAGRGLQLLFYSVGIGQISSEVPQNLSASRPQDRQFILSSKKLLLSDSGFYLCAWSVSAVNQPQHFGDGTRLSIL.

The chain uses TRBV6-1 and TRBJ1-6, with 9 bases that match TRBD1. V lost 7 bases to trimming and J lost 11 bases; unmatched junction nucleotides: 6. This CDR3 has 13 amino acids. Germline loops: CDR1 MNHNS, CDR2 SASEGT. The CDR3 nucleotides read TGTGCCAGCACGCGGGACAGGGAACCACCCCTCCACTTT. It codes for CASTRDREPPLHF.

This clone showed up just a few times. The chain uses TRBV7-3 and TRBJ2-5, with 9 bases lining up with TRBD1. Germline V lookup: CDR1 SGHTA, CDR2 FQGTGA. V trimming: 5 bases; J trimming: 5 bases; junction bases outside the gene matches: 21. The CDR3 sequence is 19 residues long. The CDR3 spells CASSAIPRPPGQGEETQYF. The CDR3 coding sequence is TGTGCCAGCAGCGCGATACCCCGCCCCCCGGGACAGGGTGAGGAGACCCAGTACTTC.

This chain connects TRBV6-1 to TRBJ2-3; the D is unclear. Trimming removed 3 bases at V and 2 bases at J, with 6 bases between. Germline loops: CDR1 MNHNS, CDR2 SASEGT. The CDR3 extends over 13 amino acids. The CDR3: CASSDHHTDTQYF. The CDR3 DNA is TGTGCCAGCAGTGATCACCACACAGATACGCAGTATTTT.

This sequence joins TRBV7-9 and TRBJ2-2; TRBD1 matches 11 bases. The germline V gene has CDR1 SEHNR and CDR2 FQNEAQ (reference sequence). The V gene end was trimmed by 6 bases and the J gene end by 6 bases; junction bases not matched to a gene: 6. The length of the CDR3 is 15 residues. The CDR3 region has the DNA TGTGCCAGCAGGGGCGGACAGGGGGCATCCGGGGAGCTGTTTTTT. This gives the protein CASRGGQGASGELFF.

The chain joins TRBV5-1 to TRBJ1-2, with D unclear. V lost 0 bases and J lost 5, with 17 bases in between. The V gene's germline CDR1 is SGHRS and CDR2 YFSETQ. The CDR3 sequence is 16 residues long. The chain's CDR3 is CASSLGTLKYLYGYTF. The CDR3 coding sequence is TGCGCCAGCAGCTTGGGGACCCTCAAATACCTGTATGGCTACACCTTC.

This chain connects TRBV10-3 to TRBJ2-2; D gene ambiguous. V lost 7 bases to trimming and J lost 7 bases, with 19 bases between them. The CDR3 runs 15 residues. The germline gives CDR1 ENHRY, CDR2 SYGVKD. The CDR3 region has the DNA TGTGCCATCAACTATAGGGATTATGGAGACGGGGAGCTGTTTTTT. It yields the protein CAINYRDYGDGELFF.

J is TRBJ1-2 and V is TRBV9, with D possibly matching TRBD1 (6 bases). The length of the CDR3 is 15 residues. The V and J ends lost 1 base and 5 bases respectively, with 15 bases between them. The germline gives CDR1 SGDLS, CDR2 YYNGEE. The CDR3 loop is CASSVSPGTTYGYTF. The CDR3 DNA sequence: TGTGCCAGCAGCGTATCCCCAGGGACAACTTATGGCTACACCTTC.

V and J are TRBV19 and TRBJ1-6; D is undetermined. This CDR3 region has 13 residues. V lost 7 bases and J lost 10, with 14 bases in between. The germline gives CDR1 LNHDA, CDR2 SQIVND (reference sequence). The CDR3 is CASKTTGFSPLHF. The CDR3 DNA sequence: TGTGCCAGTAAAACGACTGGGTTCTCACCCCTCCACTTT.

The chain carries TRBV7-9 and TRBJ2-1; D is possibly TRBD2 (6 bases). CDR3 length: 12 residues. V was shortened by 5 bases and J by 9 bases, with 11 bases between the two germline ends. Germline CDR1 and CDR2: SEHNR and FQNEAQ (reference sequence). The CDR3 DNA is TGTGCCAGCAGCCGGGACTTGGGTGAGCAGTTCTTC. Protein: CASSRDLGEQFF.

The J gene is TRBJ2-4, the V gene TRBV19; a weak D match, TRBD1 (7 bases). Trimming removed 3 bases at V and 0 bases at J, with 18 bases between. Germline V gene sequence: CDR1 LNHDA, CDR2 SQIVND (reference sequence). CDR3 length equals 18 residues. DNA for the CDR3: TGTGCCAGTAGTATTCGGCAGGGGGGTTGGTTAGCCAAAAACATTCAGTACTTC. The encoded protein is CASSIRQGGWLAKNIQYF.

The V gene is TRBV6-5, the J gene TRBJ2-1, with D possibly matching TRBD2 (5 bases). CDR1 and CDR2 from the germline V gene are MNHEY and SVGAGI. Trimming cost V 5 bases and J 9 bases, with 11 bases left between them. The CDR3 extends over 12 amino acids. The CDR3 loop is CASSPSGSEQFF. The CDR3 region has the DNA TGTGCCAGCAGTCCCAGCGGAAGTGAGCAGTTCTTC.

The chain couples TRBV27 to TRBJ2-7; 7 bases map to TRBD1. V was pared by 5 bases and J by 6 bases, with 7 bases of the junction left unmatched. This CDR3 is 13 amino acids long. CDR1 and CDR2 from the germline V gene are MNHEY and SMNVEV (reference sequence). CDR3 protein: CASSLADRVEQYF. The CDR3 region has the DNA TGTGCCAGCAGTCTAGCCGACAGGGTCGAGCAGTACTTC.

The CDR3 region is CASSLTTENTIYF. In DNA form, the CDR3 reads TGTGCCAGCAGCTTGACCACGGAAAACACCATATATTTT. The chain carries TRBV7-3 and TRBJ1-3; unclear D gene. The CDR3 runs to 13 residues. Trimming stripped 3 bases from V and 6 bases from J, with 9 bases between. The germline CDR1 and CDR2 sequences are SGHTA and FQGTGA.

The chain carries TRBV7-8 and TRBJ2-1, with unresolved D. With 5 bases removed from V and 8 bases from J, the gap between germline ends came to 10 bases. Germline CDR1 and CDR2: SGHVS and FQNEAQ. The CDR3 totals 12 residues. The DNA of the CDR3 is TGTGCCAGCAGCGCCAGTACCGATGAGCAGTTCTTC. Translating gives CASSASTDEQFF. Full variable domain (outside the CDR3, taken from reference TRBV7-8 and TRBJ2-1): GAGVSQSPRYKVAKRGQDVALRCDPISGHVSLFWYQQALGQGPEFLTYFQNEAQLDKSGLPSDRFFAERPEGSVSTLKIQRTQQEDSAVYLCASSASTDEQFFGPGTRLTVL.

This clone was seen more than once but under ten times. This sequence joins TRBV4-2 and TRBJ1-1, with 11 bases fitting TRBD1. Germline V lookup: CDR1 LGHNA, CDR2 YNFKEQ. CDR3 length: 16 amino acids. V lost 2 bases, J lost 5 bases, and 7 bases stayed unmatched. CDR3 DNA sequence: TGTGCCAGCAGCCAACAGGGACAGGGGGTTCGGACTGAAGCTTTCTTT. This codes for CASSQQGQGVRTEAFF.

This clone was seen just once. The J gene is TRBJ2-7, the V gene TRBV11-2; D not certain. V was cut by 2 bases and J by 2 bases, with 10 bases left in between. Germline assignment: CDR1 SGHAT and CDR2 FQNNGV. This CDR3 has 14 residues. Written as DNA, the CDR3 is TGTGCCAGCAGCTTACATCCCGGACCCTACGAGCAGTACTTC. Its translation is CASSLHPGPYEQYF. The full variable domain, its missing parts supplied by reference TRBV11-2 and TRBJ2-7, is EAGVAQSPRYKIIEKRQSVAFWCNPISGHATLYWYQQILGQGPKLLIQFQNNGVVDDSQLPKDRFSAERLKGVDSTLKIQPAKLEDSAVYLCASSLHPGPYEQYFGPGTRLTVT.

V and J are TRBV7-3 and TRBJ2-2, with D maybe TRBD2 (6 bases). The CDR3 is made up of 14 amino acids. From germline, CDR1 is SGHTA and CDR2 FQGTGA. Trimming removed 1 base at V and 5 bases at J, with 8 bases between. The CDR3 coding sequence is TGTGCCAGCAGCTTAAGCGGGATAACCGGGGAGCTGTTTTTT. It encodes CASSLSGITGELFF.